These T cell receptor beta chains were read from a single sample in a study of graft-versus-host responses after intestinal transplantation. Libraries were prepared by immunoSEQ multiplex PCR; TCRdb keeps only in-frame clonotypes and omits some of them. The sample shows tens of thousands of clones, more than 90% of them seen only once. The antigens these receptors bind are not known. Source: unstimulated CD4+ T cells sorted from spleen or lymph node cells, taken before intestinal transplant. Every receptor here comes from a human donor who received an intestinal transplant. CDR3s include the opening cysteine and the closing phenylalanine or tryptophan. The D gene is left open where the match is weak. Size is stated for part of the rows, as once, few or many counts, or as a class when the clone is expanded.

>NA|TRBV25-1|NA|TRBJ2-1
TGTGCCAGCTCAGTGCCGCAGGGGAGGAATGGTGAGCAGTTCTTC
CASSVPQGRNGEQFF
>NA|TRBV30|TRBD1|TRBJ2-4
TGTGCCTGGAGCTCTACCGGGACAGGGACATTTTACATTCAGTACTTC
CAWSSTGTGTFYIQYF
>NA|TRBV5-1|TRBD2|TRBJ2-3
TGCGCCAGCAGTTCTAGCGGGAGGGGCACAGATACGCAGTATTTT
CASSSSGRGTDTQYF
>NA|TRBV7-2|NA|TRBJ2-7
TGTGCCAGCAGCTTAGACGGGAAGGTTGGCTACGAGCAGTACTTC
CASSLDGKVGYEQYF
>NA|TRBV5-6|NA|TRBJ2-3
TGTGCCAGCAGCGACATACTCAACAGGTGGCGTTCGGGCACAGATACGCAGTATTTT
CASSDILNRWRSGTDTQYF
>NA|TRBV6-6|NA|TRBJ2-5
TGTGCCAGCAGAAGTAGTGGATCCAGTAAAGAGACCCAGTACTTC
CASRSSGSSKETQYF
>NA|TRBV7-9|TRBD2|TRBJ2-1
TGTGCCAGCAGCCTCGGGAGGGGGGGACTCAATGAGCAGTTCTTC
CASSLGRGGLNEQFF
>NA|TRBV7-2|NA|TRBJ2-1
TGTGCCAGCAGCCCGATGGCGAGCGTAGGTGAGCAGTTCTTC
CASSPMASVGEQFF
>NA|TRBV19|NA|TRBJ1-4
TGTGCCAGTAGTATTGACAGCGTCTCTAATGAAAAACTGTTTTTT
CASSIDSVSNEKLFF
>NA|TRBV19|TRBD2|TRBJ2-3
TGTGCCAGTAGTCCTCGGACTAGCGGGAGGGATACGCAGTATTTT
CASSPRTSGRDTQYF
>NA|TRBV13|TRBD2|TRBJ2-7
TGTGCCAGCAGCTTCGGGAACCTAGCGGGGCCTATCTACGAGCAGTACTTC
CASSFGNLAGPIYEQYF
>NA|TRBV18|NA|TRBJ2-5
TGTGCCAGCTCACCACTGGAGGGTCAAGAGACCCAGTACTTC
CASSPLEGQETQYF
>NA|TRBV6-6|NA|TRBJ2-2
TGTGCCAGCACCCAGGGGGGCGGGGAGCTGTTTTTT
CASTQGGGELFF
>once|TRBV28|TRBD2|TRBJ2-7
TGTGCCAGCAGTTCGACTAGCGGGAGGGCCTTCGGGGCATCAGCCTACGAGCAGTACTTC
CASSSTSGRAFGASAYEQYF
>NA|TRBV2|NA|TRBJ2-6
TGTGCCAGACTCCGGGACCGATCTGTTGGGGCCAACGTCCTGACTTTC
CARLRDRSVGANVLTF
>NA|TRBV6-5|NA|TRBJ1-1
TGTGCCAGCAGCACTACCCGGAGGGACACTGAAGCTTTCTTT
CASSTTRRDTEAFF
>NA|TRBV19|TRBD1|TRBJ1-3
TGTGCCAGTAGGAAAGGGACAGAACCAGCCTCTGGAAACACCATATATTTT
CASRKGTEPASGNTIYF
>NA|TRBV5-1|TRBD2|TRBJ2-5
TGCGCCAGCAGACAAGCGGGAGGAAAACAAGAGACCCAGTACTTC
CASRQAGGKQETQYF
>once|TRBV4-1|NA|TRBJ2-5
TGCGCCAGCAGCCCTAGGAGTTACCAAGAGACCCAGTACTTC
CASSPRSYQETQYF
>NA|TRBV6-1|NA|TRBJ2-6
TGTGCCAGCAGTGAAACCCTAAGGACCTCTGGGGCCAACGTCCTGACTTTC
CASSETLRTSGANVLTF
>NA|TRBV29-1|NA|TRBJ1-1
TGCAGCGTTGTCCTTTACTGGGGCACTGAAGCTTTCTTT
CSVVLYWGTEAFF
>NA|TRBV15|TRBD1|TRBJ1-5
TGTGCCACCAGCGGAGGACAGGGTGAGTTTCAGCCCCAGCATTTT
CATSGGQGEFQPQHF
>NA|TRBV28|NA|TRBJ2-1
TGTGCCGGGGGGAGGGGGTCAACAAGATCCAACAATGAGCAGTTCTTC
CAGGRGSTRSNNEQFF
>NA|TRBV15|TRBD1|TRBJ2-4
TGTGCCACCAGCAGGACAGGGGGGCAAAACATTCAGTACTTC
CATSRTGGQNIQYF
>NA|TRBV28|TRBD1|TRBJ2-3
TGTGCCAGCAGTTTTATTGGACAGGGAACAGATACGCAGTATTTT
CASSFIGQGTDTQYF
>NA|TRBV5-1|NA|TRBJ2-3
TGCGCCAGCAGCTTGGGTAGTACGCAGTATTTT
CASSLGSTQYF
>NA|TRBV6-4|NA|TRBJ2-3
TGTGCCAGCTCGGTGGAGGAATCAGATACGCAGTATTTT
CASSVEESDTQYF
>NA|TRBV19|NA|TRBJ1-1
TGTGCCAGTAGTATGGGACCTATGAACACTGAAGCTTTCTTT
CASSMGPMNTEAFF
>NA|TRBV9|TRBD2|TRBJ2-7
TGTGCCAGCAGCGTAATGGGACTAAGGTTCGACGAGCAGTACTTC
CASSVMGLRFDEQYF
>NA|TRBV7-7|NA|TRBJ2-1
TGTGCCAGCAGCTTAGATAGCAGCGCCTACAATGAGCAGTTCTTC
CASSLDSSAYNEQFF
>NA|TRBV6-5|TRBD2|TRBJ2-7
TGTGCCAGCACCAAAGCGGGAGGAGGATACGAGCAGTACTTC
CASTKAGGGYEQYF
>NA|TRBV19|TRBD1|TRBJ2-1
TGTGCCAGTATTAGGTACAGGGGATCGTGGTATGAGCAGTTCTTC
CASIRYRGSWYEQFF
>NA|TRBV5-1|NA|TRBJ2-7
TGCGCCAGCAGCAAGGACTCACAAGTGCACGAGCAGTACTTC
CASSKDSQVHEQYF
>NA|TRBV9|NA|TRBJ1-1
TGTGCCAGCAGCGTAGGGGTGGTTGGGACTGAAGCTTTCTTT
CASSVGVVGTEAFF